This T cell receptor (beta chain) derives from a study of T cell repertoires in cytomegalovirus infection. Across the whole study: Public TCR beta signatures provided an indication of both CMV infection and a matching HLA type.

Study results and caveats: It was HLA-C-restricted CMV-specific TCR beta clonotypes that dominated the response ex vivo.

As regards this clonotype: Its antigen is still unknown. One junction end disagrees with the germline gene, perhaps due to a read error.

Germline V gene sequence: CDR1 ENHRY, CDR2 SYGVKD. This CDR3 region has 14 residues. TCRdb processed the reads anew with MiXCR; each CDR3 protein has one entry. Seen here are a few hundred thousand distinct CDR3 sequences, under 25% observed once, and the top ten hold roughly 18%. The chain joins TRBV10-3 to TRBJ2-2; D is possibly TRBD2 (5 bases). This clonotype was sampled from a human donor in good health (CMV status not recorded). Some clones in this sample may be carry-over from other donors' samples. The sequenced sample consisted of CD8+ T cells from PBMCs. DNA of the CDR3: TGTGCCATCAGTGAGTCTAAATACACCGGGGTGCTGTTTTTT. Amino acid sequence: CAISESKYTGVLFF.